Below are 23 T cell receptor beta chains sequenced from a single sample in a study of neoadjuvant anti-PD-1 for oral cavity cancer (dated by TCRdb to the early 2020s). The sample's time point label, in plain terms: after neoadjuvant nivolumab, at surgical resection. The receptor library was made with the immunoSEQ multiplex PCR assay. As stored in TCRdb, this immuneACCESS dataset retains in-frame rearrangements with V and J assigned. A fraction of the clones does not appear; measured against another copy, unresolved V genes explain less than half of the discrepancy, and the remainder lacks a known reason. Present in this sample are 20,000 to 25,000 clones, 45% of which were seen just once. 30% to 50% of the sample belongs to the ten largest clones. The sample was tumor tissue, taken after nivolumab (anti-PD-1) treatment. These receptors were taken from a person aged 40-85 years with oral cavity squamous cell carcinoma.

This clone was counted many times. The chain recombines TRBV27 with TRBJ2-1, with 8 bases identical to TRBD1. The CDR3 runs 15 residues. The V gene's germline CDR1 is MNHEY and CDR2 SMNVEV (reference sequence). V lost 6 bases, J lost 0 bases, and 4 bases stayed unmatched. The CDR3 reads CASSAGQGSYNEQFF. The CDR3 bases are TGTGCCAGCAGCGCCGGACAGGGCTCCTACAATGAGCAGTTCTTC.

V gene TRBV5-5 combines with J gene TRBJ2-1; the D gene is possibly TRBD1 (6 bases). The CDR3 loop spans 17 amino acids. Germline lookup yields CDR1 SGHKS and CDR2 YYEKEE (reference sequence). V was shortened by 0 bases and J by 0 bases, with 13 bases between the two germline ends. The CDR3 protein is CASSLDGGPSSYNEQFF. CDR3 coding DNA: TGTGCCAGCAGCTTGGATGGGGGCCCTAGCTCCTACAATGAGCAGTTCTTC.

The chain employs TRBV7-2 and TRBJ2-7; 10 nucleotides agree with TRBD1. Germline loops: CDR1 SGHTA, CDR2 FQGNSA. CDR3 length equals 16 residues. V was clipped by 1 base and J by 7 bases; unmatched bases: 10. The CDR3 region has the DNA TGTGCCAGCAGCTTAGGACCGGGACAGGGGCTGGGGGAGCAGTACTTC. Translating it yields CASSLGPGQGLGEQYF. Full variable domain (missing parts from reference TRBV7-2 and TRBJ2-7): GAGVSQSPSNKVTEKGKDVELRCDPISGHTALYWYRQSLGQGLEFLIYFQGNSAPDKSGLPSDRFSAERTGGSVSTLTIQRTQQEDSAVYLCASSLGPGQGLGEQYFGPGTRLTVT.

The chain employs TRBV7-9 and TRBJ2-5, with D unclear. This CDR3 is 13 amino acids long. CDR1 SEHNR and CDR2 FQNEAQ come from the germline V gene (reference sequence). Trimming cost V 4 bases and J 7 bases, with 13 bases left between them. CDR3 region: CASSSDGLVTQYF. The CDR3 DNA reads TGTGCCAGCAGCTCGGACGGATTGGTGACCCAGTACTTC.

This clone counts as medium-sized. The chain is built from TRBV7-2 and TRBJ1-1; 9 bases fit TRBD1. J gave up 1 base and V 4 bases, and 4 bases lay outside the gene matches. Germline-derived CDR1 and CDR2 are SGHTA and FQGNSA. This CDR3 is built from 15 residues. The CDR3 reads CASSSWDRENTEAFF. The CDR3 bases are TGTGCCAGCAGCTCCTGGGACAGGGAGAACACTGAAGCTTTCTTT. The variable domain in full, with the rest retrieved from reference TRBV7-2 and TRBJ1-1, is GAGVSQSPSNKVTEKGKDVELRCDPISGHTALYWYRQSLGQGLEFLIYFQGNSAPDKSGLPSDRFSAERTGGSVSTLTIQRTQQEDSAVYLCASSSWDRENTEAFFGQGTRLTVV.

There are a few counts of this clone. This chain connects TRBV4-3 to TRBJ2-3; D is perhaps TRBD2 (6 bases). Trimming removed 0 bases at V and 0 bases at J, with 10 bases between. This CDR3 region has 16 residues. The germline gives CDR1 LGHNA, CDR2 YSLEER. The CDR3 bases are TGCGCCAGCAGCCAAGATTGGGGGGAGAGCACAGATACGCAGTATTTT. Its protein product is CASSQDWGESTDTQYF.

This chain links TRBV7-8 with TRBJ2-5; the D is unclear. CDR1 is SGHVS, CDR2 FQNEAQ, per germline. The V gene lost 2 bases and the J gene lost 4 bases, with 11 bases spanning the gap. The length of the CDR3 is 14 residues. The CDR3 coding sequence is TGTGCCAGCAGCTTATACGGTGGGCGAGAGACCCAGTACTTC. This codes for CASSLYGGRETQYF.

The genes are TRBV18 and TRBJ2-3; D uncertain. The CDR3 spans 14 residues. Trimming left V 6 bases short and J 0 bases short, with 10 bases between. Germline lookup yields CDR1 KGHSH and CDR2 LQKENI. Here the CDR3 reads CASSALASTDTQYF. CDR3 nucleotides: TGTGCCAGCTCCGCCCTCGCGAGCACAGATACGCAGTATTTT.

This clone appeared a few times. The gene calls are TRBV11-2 and TRBJ2-7; maybe TRBD2 (6 bases). This CDR3 has 13 residues. CDR1 is SGHAT, CDR2 FQNNGV, per germline. Trimming shortened V by 1 base and J by 6 bases, and 10 bases separated the two germline ends. CDR3 residues: CASSLAGTGEQYF. DNA of the CDR3: TGTGCCAGCAGCTTAGCCGGGACTGGCGAGCAGTACTTC.

V is TRBV6-4 and J is TRBJ1-5, with D maybe TRBD1 (6 bases). The CDR3 spans 15 residues. CDR1 is MRHNA and CDR2 is SNTAGT in the germline V gene. The germline V and J ends were trimmed by 5 bases and 7 bases, with 18 bases remaining between them. DNA for the CDR3: TGTGCCAGCAGTTACAGCAGGGGCGAGGGACAGCCCCAGCATTTT. This translates into CASSYSRGEGQPQHF.

This clone was seen a few times. The rearrangement links TRBV6-1 to TRBJ1-6; D ambiguous. Trimming stripped 3 bases from V and 0 bases from J, with 6 bases between. CDR3 length: 15 amino acids. Per germline, CDR1 MNHNS and CDR2 SASEGT. In DNA, the CDR3 is TGTGCCAGCAGTGATTGGAGCTCCTATAATTCACCCCTCCACTTT. It codes for CASSDWSSYNSPLHF.

The table lists this clone with a few counts. The chain has TRBV6-6 and TRBJ1-6; tentative D call: TRBD1 (5 bases). Trimming stripped 3 bases from V and 14 bases from J, with 14 bases between. This CDR3 is built from 13 residues. Germline CDR1 MNHNY, CDR2 SVGAGI (reference sequence). The CDR3 DNA reads as TGTGCCAGCAGTTATGAAGGGGCCCTGGCCCTCCACTTT. As protein: CASSYEGALALHF.

This clone was seen only a few times. The chain is built from TRBV27 and TRBJ1-2; a possible D gene is TRBD1 (5 bases). The CDR3 runs 16 residues. CDR1 is MNHEY, CDR2 SMNVEV, per germline (reference sequence). V was pared by 0 bases and J by 4 bases, with 15 bases between. The CDR3 loop is CASSLSAQGDFYGYTF. The CDR3 DNA is TGTGCCAGCAGTTTATCAGCTCAGGGAGATTTCTATGGCTACACCTTC.

This chain joins TRBV19 and TRBJ2-3; D not resolved. With 4 bases removed from V and 1 base from J, the gap between germline ends came to 9 bases. Germline V gene data show CDR1 as LNHDA and CDR2 as SQIVND (reference sequence). The CDR3 contains 14 residues. This CDR3 reads CASSKPGRTDTQYF. For the CDR3, the DNA is TGTGCCAGTAGTAAGCCGGGCCGCACAGATACGCAGTATTTT.

J is TRBJ2-3 and V is TRBV5-1; 12 bases are a match to TRBD2. From germline, CDR1 is SGHRS and CDR2 YFSETQ. The CDR3 has 16 amino acids. V dropped 5 bases and J dropped 2; count of bases not matched to a gene: 6. Written as DNA, the CDR3 is TGCGCCAGCAGGATCGGGACTAGCGGGTCCACAGATACGCAGTATTTT. It yields the protein CASRIGTSGSTDTQYF.

This chain joins TRBV9 and TRBJ1-3; D perhaps matches TRBD1 (5 bases). The V end was cut by 0 bases, the J end by 2 bases, with 9 bases between. The germline V gene has CDR1 SGDLS and CDR2 YYNGEE. CDR3 length equals 15 residues. The CDR3 protein is CASSVDARAGNTIYF. The CDR3 coding sequence is TGTGCCAGCAGCGTAGATGCCAGGGCTGGAAACACCATATATTTT.

The V and J genes are TRBV6-1 and TRBJ2-7, with D perhaps being TRBD1 or TRBD2 (5 bases each). The CDR3 covers 12 residues. With 1 base removed from V and 12 bases from J, the gap between germline ends came to 13 bases. Germline V gene data show CDR1 as MNHNS and CDR2 as SASEGT. CDR3 DNA sequence: TGTGCCAGCAGTGAAGGAGGGACCCTAACGTACTTC. It encodes CASSEGGTLTYF.

There are a few counts of this clone. The chain carries TRBV19 and TRBJ1-1; TRBD1 might be the D (5 bases). The germline V and J ends were trimmed by 7 bases and 6 bases, with 21 bases remaining between them. CDR1 LNHDA and CDR2 SQIVND come from the germline V gene (reference sequence). This CDR3 has 15 residues. Here the CDR3 reads CASTQGWGRGSEAFF. In DNA form, the CDR3 reads TGTGCCAGTACCCAGGGTTGGGGCCGAGGCTCTGAAGCTTTCTTT. Complete variable domain (other parts from reference TRBV19 and TRBJ1-1): DGGITQSPKYLFRKEGQNVTLSCEQNLNHDAMYWYRQDPGQGLRLIYYSQIVNDFQKGDIAEGYSVSREKKESFPLTVTSAQKNPTAFYLCASTQGWGRGSEAFFGQGTRLTVV.

This clone came up a few times. The chain recombines TRBV7-3 with TRBJ2-1, with D unclear. Per the germline V gene, CDR1 is SGHTA and CDR2 is FQGTGA. The CDR3 sequence is 17 residues long. Trimming left V 5 bases short and J 2 bases short, with 19 bases between. CDR3 DNA sequence: TGTGCCAGCAGCCTGGGGTCGTCAGTGGGCCCCTACAATGAGCAGTTCTTC. It translates to CASSLGSSVGPYNEQFF.

The V call is TRBV30, the J call TRBJ2-3, with 8 nucleotides matching TRBD2. Germline CDR1 and CDR2: GTSNPN and SVGIG (reference sequence). J lost 3 bases, V lost 5 bases, and 4 bases had no gene match. The CDR3 extends over 13 amino acids. CDR3 DNA sequence: TGTGCCTGGGAGCGGGGGAGAACAGATACGCAGTATTTT. Translated: CAWERGRTDTQYF.

J is TRBJ2-1 and V is TRBV2; TRBD2 matches 15 bases. Unmatched junction bases numbered 7, after V lost 6 bases and J lost 4 bases. The CDR3 consists of 17 residues. Germline V gives CDR1 SNHLY, CDR2 FYNNEI. In nucleotides, the CDR3 is TGTGCCAGCAGGTTCGGGACTAGCGGGGGGCCTTACAATGAGCAGTTCTTC. It yields the protein CASRFGTSGGPYNEQFF. Filled out from reference TRBV2 and TRBJ2-1, the complete variable domain reads EPEVTQTPSHQVTQMGQEVILRCVPISNHLYFYWYRQILGQKVEFLVSFYNNEISEKSEIFDDQFSVERPDGSNFTLKIRSTKLEDSAMYFCASRFGTSGGPYNEQFFGPGTRLTVL.

V usage is TRBV11-3 and J usage is TRBJ2-1; unclear D gene. From germline, CDR1 is SGHNT and CDR2 YENEEA. The V and J ends lost 3 bases and 5 bases respectively, with 8 bases between them. The CDR3 extends over 13 amino acids. CDR3 protein: CASSFEDDNEQFF. The CDR3 nucleotides read TGTGCCAGCAGCTTCGAAGATGACAATGAGCAGTTCTTC.

The V call is TRBV2, the J call TRBJ1-1, with TRBD1 identical over 9 bases. V gave up 9 bases and J gave up 4 bases; unmatched junction bases: 3. The CDR3 consists of 12 residues. CDR1 SNHLY and CDR2 FYNNEI come from the germline V gene. CDR3 amino acids: CASETGGTEAFF. The CDR3 coding sequence is TGTGCCAGTGAGACAGGGGGCACTGAAGCTTTCTTT.